These 9 T cell receptor beta chains share one sample of origin, sequenced in a study of T-cell memory formation after mild COVID-19. A single record per CDR3 protein comes from TCRdb applying MiXCR to the 5' RACE reads. The table shows approximately 100,000 distinct CDR3 sequences, with about a sixth occurring only once. The sequencing input was PBMCs or a T cell subset sorted from them (not recorded which). The receptors come from an adult woman who had mild COVID-19 (a few samples of this study predate the infection). Cell type and time point are not known.

This clonotype was observed many times. The V and J genes are TRBV9 and TRBJ2-3, with unresolved D. The germline V gene encodes CDR1 SGDLS and CDR2 YYNGEE. The CDR3 totals 16 residues. V gave up 0 bases and J gave up 2 bases, with 13 bases separating them. CDR3 sequence (DNA): TGTGCCAGCAGCGTAGTTCCTCTACGCCTCACAGATACGCAGTATTTT. This sequence encodes CASSVVPLRLTDTQYF.

This clonotype was counted many times. The chain couples TRBV4-1 to TRBJ1-2; D is possibly TRBD1 (6 bases). CDR3 length equals 14 residues. Between the trimmed V and J ends, which lost 0 bases and 5 bases, there was a span of 10 bases. Per germline, CDR1 MGHRA and CDR2 YSYEKL. CDR3 nucleotide sequence: TGCGCCAGCAGCCAAGAGGCTACAGGGTATGGCTACACCTTC. This encodes CASSQEATGYGYTF.

As regards this clonotype: This CDR3 is missing its conserved last phenylalanine or tryptophan, likely due to a read error. The DNA is left out, because the CDR3 cannot be placed on it with certainty; the CDR3 is given as TCRdb lists it. The chain is built from TRBV9 and TRBJ2-1; whether TRBD2, the table's D call, matches the DNA was not checked. In germline, CDR1 is SGDLS, CDR2 YYNGEE. The CDR3 has 12 amino acids, counting both end residues. The CDR3 here is CASSVGLAGVSI.

This clonotype was seen a few times. J is TRBJ2-3 and V is TRBV24-1; D might be TRBD2 (6 bases). V lost 5 bases and J lost 3, with 11 bases in between. Germline-derived CDR1 and CDR2 are KGHDR and SFDVKD. The CDR3 covers 14 residues. The CDR3: CATSGLATTDTQYF. CDR3 DNA sequence: TGTGCCACCAGTGGTCTAGCGACTACAGATACGCAGTATTTT.

A few counts support this clonotype. This chain connects TRBV7-9 to TRBJ2-1; D tentatively fits TRBD1 or TRBD2 (5 bases each). The CDR3 is 12 residues long. With 3 bases removed from V and 10 bases from J, the gap between germline ends came to 10 bases. From germline, CDR1 is SEHNR and CDR2 FQNEAQ (reference sequence). The CDR3 DNA sequence: TGTGCCAGCAGCTTCTCAGGGACCGAGCAGTTCTTC. As protein: CASSFSGTEQFF.

This clonotype appeared a few times. The rearrangement links TRBV5-1 to TRBJ2-1, with TRBD2 as a possible D gene (6 bases). Germline V gene lookup returns CDR1 SGHRS and CDR2 YFSETQ. The CDR3 spans 17 residues. The ends were cut back, 2 bases at V and 3 bases at J, with 18 bases in the middle. CDR3 nucleotide sequence: TGCGCCAGCAGCTTTCCCCAGGGTAGCGGCAACTACAATGAGCAGTTCTTC. Protein sequence: CASSFPQGSGNYNEQFF.

This clonotype was seen only a few times. One end of the junction varies from germline; a read error may be responsible. The V gene is TRBV4-2, the J gene TRBJ2-3, with TRBD2 identical over 7 bases. Germline CDR1 reads LGHNA; CDR2 reads YNFKEQ. The CDR3 contains 16 residues. The CDR3: CASSQGLAASTDTQYF. The CDR3 DNA reads TGCGCCAGCAGCCAAGGTCTAGCGGCTAGCACAGATACGCAGTATTTT.

A few counts support this clonotype. V and J are TRBV7-9 and TRBJ1-1; D may be TRBD1 (5 bases). Trimming left V 6 bases short and J 4 bases short, with 21 bases between. This CDR3 comprises 16 residues. Germline V gene data show CDR1 as SEHNR and CDR2 as FQNEAQ (reference sequence). CDR3 sequence: CASSNWGIGGLTEAFF. Written as DNA, the CDR3 is TGTGCCAGCAGTAACTGGGGTATCGGGGGTCTCACTGAAGCTTTCTTT. The full variable domain, with the rest looked up from reference TRBV7-9 and TRBJ1-1, is DTGVSQNPRHKITKRGQNVTFRCDPISEHNRLYWYRQTLGQGPEFLTYFQNEAQLEKSRLLSDRFSAERPKGSFSTLEIQRTEQGDSAMYLCASSNWGIGGLTEAFFGQGTRLTVV.

This clonotype was seen a handful of times. The chain carries TRBV9 and TRBJ2-5; 7 bases agree with TRBD2. The trim removed 3 bases at V and 5 bases at J, leaving 7 bases unmatched. CDR1 and CDR2 (germline): SGDLS, YYNGEE. The CDR3 length is 14 residues. Written as DNA, the CDR3 is TGTGCCAGCAGCGCGAGCGGGGCGGGGGAGACCCAGTACTTC. This encodes CASSASGAGETQYF. Full variable domain (missing parts from reference TRBV9 and TRBJ2-5): DSGVTQTPKHLITATGQRVTLRCSPRSGDLSVYWYQQSLDQGLQFLIQYYNGEERAKGNILERFSAQQFPDLHSELNLSSLELGDSALYFCASSASGAGETQYFGPGTRLLVL.